These T cell receptor beta chains were read from a single sample in a study of T cells in Graves' hyperthyroidism and ophthalmopathy. TCRdb used MiXCR to reprocess the multiplex PCR reads, holding one entry per CDR3 protein. The data contain around 290,000 distinct CDR3 sequences, 17% of them singletons. The source material was blood. All receptors derive from a woman aged 55-70 years with Graves' ophthalmopathy. Both conserved end residues are part of each CDR3.

j_call: TRBJ1-6; v_call: TRBV4-1; cdr3_aa: CASSQDRTDNSPLHF
j_call: TRBJ2-2; v_call: TRBV5-1; cdr3_aa: CASSLEGISYTGELFF
j_call: TRBJ1-1; v_call: TRBV6-2/TRBV6-3; cdr3_aa: CASTKQGVNTEAFF
j_call: TRBJ2-7; v_call: TRBV9; cdr3_aa: CASSEGISYEQYF
j_call: TRBJ1-1; v_call: TRBV3-1; cdr3_aa: CASSQFQGATEAFF
j_call: TRBJ2-1; v_call: TRBV7-2; cdr3_aa: CASKTISYNEQFF
j_call: TRBJ1-5; v_call: TRBV2; cdr3_aa: CASRPPSGVPHQGQHF
j_call: TRBJ1-2; v_call: TRBV7-2; cdr3_aa: CASSLRLQDNYGYTF
j_call: TRBJ2-1; v_call: TRBV12-3/TRBV12-4; cdr3_aa: CASSGQGSFRSYNEQFF
j_call: TRBJ2-2; v_call: TRBV5-1; cdr3_aa: CASSFIADLNTGELFF
j_call: TRBJ2-3; v_call: TRBV29-1; cdr3_aa: CSGGGTQYF
j_call: TRBJ1-1; v_call: TRBV12-3/TRBV12-4; cdr3_aa: CATRPQDLDTAFF
j_call: TRBJ1-1; v_call: TRBV4-3; cdr3_aa: CASSQAGTGLGAFF
j_call: TRBJ2-3; v_call: TRBV27; cdr3_aa: CASSFQPDSTDTQYF
j_call: TRBJ2-7; v_call: TRBV27; cdr3_aa: CASSLWGVGAGAYEQYF
j_call: TRBJ2-7; v_call: TRBV20-1; cdr3_aa: CSAGWSPYYEQYF
j_call: TRBJ2-1; v_call: TRBV4-1; cdr3_aa: CASSQAGTNFWNEQFF
j_call: TRBJ2-3; v_call: TRBV7-8; cdr3_aa: CASSLVASAPRVTDTQYF